The TCR beta chain under discussion was sequenced for a study of T cells in Graves' hyperthyroidism and ophthalmopathy. This clonotype occurred many times. The CDR3 totals 12 residues. V lost 3 bases and J 7 bases, leaving 10 bases between the germline ends. Per the germline V gene, CDR1 is SGHRS and CDR2 is YFSETQ. There were TCR beta CDR3 regions amplified from RNA transcripts. In the first-round RT-PCR of the TCR CDR3, the HTBI primer set was used. TCRdb called the multiplex PCR reads again in MiXCR, with one record for every CDR3 protein. The sample carries over 350,000 distinct CDR3 sequences, less than 20% recorded once. Ophthalmopathy cases scored 3 or more on the Clinical Activity Score and 4 or more on NOSPECS grade, with duration below 3 months. On the basis of clinical symptoms, serum thyroxine and TRAb, thyroid ultrasound and orbital computed tomography, diagnoses were made.

The TCR was taken from a man aged 18 to 35 with Graves' ophthalmopathy. The sample taken for sequencing was blood. V gene TRBV5-1 combines with J gene TRBJ1-1; D remains unclear. The chain's CDR3 is CASSSIGDEAFF. CDR3 coding DNA: TGCGCCAGCAGCTCCATCGGGGATGAAGCTTTCTTT.